This T cell receptor (beta chain) stems from a study of shared clonotypes between healthy human individuals. Germline V lookup: CDR1 SGHAT, CDR2 FQNNGV. The CDR3 runs 16 residues. With V trimmed by 0 bases and J by 7 bases, 8 bases remained unmatched. The study enrolled healthy HIV-negative adults without recent acute infections or vaccinations as donors. Running of the assay took place at deep level. Source study methods: ImmunoSEQ output lacked quality scores and full-length reads, limiting matched filtering. Profiling relied on immunoSEQ multiplex PCR, and the TCRdb table lists in-frame clones only, not all of them. V, J and clone size are taken as reported in that table, and D and trimming were inferred from the DNA itself. In the table there are approximately 980,000 clones, around three quarters of which are singletons.

The chain employs TRBV11-2 and TRBJ2-2; 7 nucleotides align to TRBD2. This receptor was taken from a man aged 18 to 35 in good health. Sequencing used memory CD4+ T cells sorted from blood. The subset is: CD45RA-negative fraction. Written as DNA, the CDR3 is TGTGCCAGCAGCTTAGATCGAGTAGCGGGTGGCGGGGAGCTGTTTTTT. It specifies CASSLDRVAGGGELFF.